Below, 31 T cell receptor beta chains from the same sample are listed, as sequenced in a study of blood T cells in healthy people across ages. Together with a sample-barcoded 5' primer, a J-beta primer mix was included in a second PCR lasting about 6 to 11 cycles. TCRdb re-called the 5' RACE reads with MiXCR, one entry per CDR3 protein. The repertoire includes hundreds of thousands of distinct CDR3 sequences, roughly 25% of them detected once, and 9.4% sits in the top ten. These data were likewise used in another study, on T cells of mothers and their children.

The material sequenced was blood. The receptor set was obtained from a boy younger than 18 in good health.

This clonotype has more than one count but fewer than ten. The genes are TRBV9 and TRBJ1-2; D remains unclear. Trimming pared 6 bases from V and 4 bases from J, leaving 19 bases between. Germline loops: CDR1 SGDLS, CDR2 YYNGEE. The CDR3 covers 15 residues. CDR3 sequence: CASNPSGQAGYGYTF. CDR3 nucleotides: TGTGCCAGCAACCCCTCTGGTCAGGCGGGCTATGGCTACACCTTC.

DNA for the CDR3: TGCAGTGCTAGGAGGGGAGCTTACCAAGAGACCCAGTACTTC. It codes for CSARRGAYQETQYF. The chain is built from TRBV20-1 and TRBJ2-5, with D tentatively TRBD1 or TRBD2 (5 bases each). In germline, CDR1 is DFQATT, CDR2 SNEGSKA (reference sequence). The CDR3 extends over 14 amino acids. Trimming removed 3 bases from V and 0 bases from J, with 11 bases in between.

The chain joins TRBV5-1 to TRBJ2-3; TRBD2 agrees at 7 bases. The V gene's germline CDR1 is SGHRS and CDR2 YFSETQ. The CDR3 spans 17 residues. V lost 3 bases to trimming and J lost 3 bases; unmatched junction nucleotides: 13. The CDR3 nucleotides are TGCGCCAGCAGCTCAGAAGGGCGGGAGATTATAACAGATACGCAGTATTTT. It yields the protein CASSSEGREIITDTQYF.

This clonotype was seen at least ten times. The chain combines TRBV29-1 with TRBJ2-2; D is unresolved. This CDR3 comprises 11 residues. The V gene's germline CDR1 is SQVTM and CDR2 ANQGSEA. Trimming took off 6 bases at V and 3 bases at J, with 5 bases between the two ends. The CDR3 nucleotides read TGCAGCGTCGGAGACACCGGGGAGCTGTTTTTT. Its protein product is CSVGDTGELFF.

This clonotype turned up a few times. This chain connects TRBV20-1 to TRBJ2-5, with D perhaps matching TRBD2 (5 bases). This CDR3 has 15 residues. Trimming stripped 7 bases from V and 5 bases from J, with 23 bases between. Germline CDR1 reads DFQATT; CDR2 reads SNEGSKA (reference sequence). Here the CDR3 reads CSGEPFIALGETQYF. The CDR3 DNA reads as TGCAGTGGAGAGCCGTTCATAGCGCTAGGGGAGACCCAGTACTTC.

This clonotype was detected a few times. The gene calls are TRBV7-9 and TRBJ2-1, with 8 bases matching TRBD2. Germline assignment: CDR1 SEHNR and CDR2 FQNEAQ (reference sequence). This CDR3 region has 16 residues. V was clipped by 5 bases and J by 8 bases; unmatched bases: 14. The CDR3 is CASSPREGRVRHEQFF. The CDR3 nucleotides read TGTGCCAGCAGCCCCCGGGAGGGCAGGGTAAGGCATGAGCAGTTCTTC.

This clonotype came up a few times. The chain combines TRBV15 with TRBJ2-5, with 7 bases matching TRBD1. Germline lookup yields CDR1 LNHNV and CDR2 YYDKDF (reference sequence). Trimming cost V 3 bases and J 5 bases; bases outside gene matches: 15. The CDR3 extends over 17 amino acids. Written as DNA, the CDR3 is TGTGCCACCAGCAGGTTGTCGGAGACAGGGCGGGTCGAGACCCAGTACTTC. Amino acid sequence: CATSRLSETGRVETQYF.

This chain links TRBV4-3 with TRBJ2-7; perhaps D is TRBD1 or TRBD2 (5 bases each). The CDR3 consists of 15 residues. V lost 0 bases and J 3 bases, leaving 12 bases between the germline ends. Looked up from germline, CDR1 is LGHNA and CDR2 is YSLEER. CDR3 in DNA: TGCGCCAGCAGCCAAGATGGGACCGGGTACTACGAGCAGTACTTC. Protein product: CASSQDGTGYYEQYF.

This clonotype was recorded a few times. CDR3 region: CASSQGATQYF. The DNA for the CDR3 is TGTGCCAGCAGTCAGGGTGCCACGCAGTATTTT. The chain combines TRBV27 with TRBJ2-3; TRBD1 might be the D (5 bases). The CDR3 runs 11 residues. Germline CDR1 is MNHEY and CDR2 is SMNVEV (reference sequence). The ends were cut back, 5 bases at V and 9 bases at J, with 9 bases in the middle.

This clonotype was recorded a few times. CDR3 DNA: TGTGCCATCAGAGGGGCGTTGGGAACGAACACTGAAGCTTTCTTT. Its protein is CAIRGALGTNTEAFF. V usage is TRBV10-3 and J usage is TRBJ1-1; maybe TRBD1 (5 bases). The V end lost 6 bases, the J end lost 1 base, and 15 bases lay between the germline ends. Germline V gene data show CDR1 as ENHRY and CDR2 as SYGVKD. CDR3 length: 15 residues.

This clonotype was seen only a few times. The V call is TRBV5-1, the J call TRBJ1-4; 8 bases agree with TRBD1. This CDR3 has 16 amino acids. Germline V lookup: CDR1 SGHRS, CDR2 YFSETQ. After removal of 4 bases from V and 8 bases from J, the junction contained 13 bases not matched to a gene. The CDR3 nucleotides read TGCGCCAGCAGCCCTACACTGACAGGGGCGTTGGAAAAACTGTTTTTT. This gives the protein CASSPTLTGALEKLFF.

This chain joins TRBV29-1 and TRBJ1-2, with D perhaps matching TRBD1 (6 bases). The CDR3 is 11 residues long. Germline CDR1 is SQVTM and CDR2 is ANQGSEA. Deletions cut 1 base from V and 10 bases from J, with 10 bases between. The CDR3 sequence: CSVEGTASYTF. The CDR3 nucleotides read TGCAGCGTTGAAGGGACAGCCTCCTACACCTTC.

This clonotype was detected only a few times. This sequence joins TRBV6-5 and TRBJ2-5; the D gene is possibly TRBD2 (5 bases). The end of the DNA fits TRBJ2-7 better, so the J call may be wrong. Germline assignment: CDR1 MNHEY and CDR2 SVGAGI. The CDR3 extends over 14 amino acids. CDR3 sequence reads: CASTRTPGIDEQYF. In DNA form, the CDR3 reads TGTGCCAGCACCAGAACCCCCGGGATAGACGAGCAGTACTTC.

The rearrangement joins TRBV7-2 to TRBJ1-5; D gene ambiguous. CDR3 length equals 15 residues. Germline assignment: CDR1 SGHTA and CDR2 FQGNSA. Trimming cost V 1 base and J 3 bases, with 10 bases left between them. CDR3 protein: CASSLGLADNQPQHF. The CDR3 DNA sequence: TGTGCCAGCAGCTTAGGGTTGGCAGACAATCAGCCCCAGCATTTT.

This chain connects TRBV11-1 to TRBJ2-2, with D perhaps matching TRBD2 (6 bases). CDR1 SGHAT and CDR2 FQDESV come from the germline V gene (reference sequence). The CDR3 sequence is 13 residues long. V lost 7 bases and J 7 bases, leaving 13 bases between the germline ends. The CDR3 bases are TGTGCCAGCAACCGGGAGCCGGACGGGGAGCTGTTTTTT. This encodes CASNREPDGELFF. Supplemented by reference TRBV11-1 and TRBJ2-2, the full variable domain reads EAEVAQSPRYKITEKSQAVAFWCDPISGHATLYWYRQILGQGPELLVQFQDESVVDDSQLPKDRFSAERLKGVDSTLKIQPAELGDSAMYLCASNREPDGELFFGEGSRLTVL.

V gene TRBV20-1 combines with J gene TRBJ1-2; D is undetermined. Trimming left V 2 bases short and J 5 bases short, with 15 bases between. CDR3 length: 14 amino acids. Germline CDR1 DFQATT, CDR2 SNEGSKA (reference sequence). The DNA of the CDR3 is TGCAGTGCTAGACCTCAACCAACTTCGTATGGCTACACCTTC. Amino acid sequence: CSARPQPTSYGYTF.

This clonotype turned up a few times. The chain couples TRBV29-1 to TRBJ2-5, with 9 bases aligning to TRBD2. The CDR3 contains 14 residues. The V gene end was trimmed by 5 bases and the J gene end by 1 base; junction bases not matched to a gene: 5. Germline V CDR1 and CDR2: SQVTM, ANQGSEA. The CDR3 reads CSVLAGSCQETQYF. CDR3 in DNA: TGCAGCGTTCTAGCGGGGTCGTGCCAAGAGACCCAGTACTTC.

The gene calls are TRBV28 and TRBJ2-7, with D perhaps matching TRBD1 (6 bases). CDR3 size: 17 residues. Trimming left V 1 base short and J 2 bases short, with 18 bases between. Germline values: CDR1 MDHEN, CDR2 SYDVKM. In DNA, the CDR3 is TGTGCCAGCAGTTTATTTAAAGACACAGGGTCTCCCTACGAGCAGTACTTC. Translated, it gives CASSLFKDTGSPYEQYF.

The rearrangement uses TRBV9 and TRBJ2-3; 8 bases agree with TRBD2. V lost 0 bases and J lost 0; bases outside the gene matches: 0. Germline V CDR1 and CDR2: SGDLS, YYNGEE. The CDR3 loop spans 15 amino acids. The CDR3 region is CASSVAGGSTDTQYF. CDR3 sequence (DNA): TGTGCCAGCAGCGTAGCGGGGGGGAGCACAGATACGCAGTATTTT.

The chain couples TRBV10-3 to TRBJ2-3; D not resolved. Trimming removed 6 bases at V and 2 bases at J, with 3 bases between. The CDR3 spans 11 residues. Germline lookup yields CDR1 ENHRY and CDR2 SYGVKD. Here the CDR3 DNA reads TGTGCCATCAGAGCCACAGATACGCAGTATTTT. Amino acid sequence: CAIRATDTQYF.

This sequence joins TRBV4-1 and TRBJ2-1; D tentatively reads TRBD1 or TRBD2 (6 bases each). The germline V gene has CDR1 MGHRA and CDR2 YSYEKL. The V and J ends lost 3 bases and 8 bases respectively, with 14 bases between them. There are 14 residues in the CDR3. In DNA form, the CDR3 reads TGCGCCAGCAGCCAGTTCGGGGGCGGCTATGAGCAGTTCTTC. Its translation: CASSQFGGGYEQFF.

The gene calls are TRBV5-6 and TRBJ2-5; D remains ambiguous. Trimming shortened V by 0 bases and J by 5 bases, and 8 bases separated the two germline ends. This CDR3 has 13 residues. CDR1 and CDR2 from the germline V gene are SGHDT and YYEEEE. The CDR3 protein is CASSLGNAETQYF. The CDR3 nucleotides read TGTGCCAGCAGCTTGGGGAACGCGGAGACCCAGTACTTC.

The chain employs TRBV20-1 and TRBJ2-7; the match to TRBD2 covers 11 bases. V lost 1 base to trimming and J lost 3 bases; unmatched junction nucleotides: 2. The CDR3 runs 14 residues. Germline V gene data show CDR1 as DFQATT and CDR2 as SNEGSKA (reference sequence). CDR3 bases: TGCAGTGCTAGAGGGGGACTAGCGGTCTACGAGCAGTACTTC. The encoded protein is CSARGGLAVYEQYF.

Written as DNA, the CDR3 is TGTGCCAGCAGTTTTACAGGGGGCGATGAGCAGTTCTTC. Translating it yields CASSFTGGDEQFF. This chain uses TRBV12-3 or TRBV12-4 with TRBJ2-1, with 9 bases identical to TRBD1. This CDR3 comprises 13 residues. V shed 3 bases, J shed 8 bases, and the junction held 2 bases outside the gene matches.

In its sample, this clonotype was seen a few times. The chain has TRBV7-2 and TRBJ2-7; 8 bases fit TRBD2. This CDR3 is built from 14 residues. J was trimmed by 6 bases and V by 5 bases; bases with no gene match: 9. CDR1 is SGHTA and CDR2 is FQGNSA in the germline V gene. DNA of the CDR3: TGTGCCAGCAGCCCCCTCTCACTAGCGGTCGAGCAGTACTTC. Translation gives CASSPLSLAVEQYF.

In regard to this clonotype: Compared with germline, one end of the junction differs, possibly owing to a read error. The chain joins TRBV27 to TRBJ2-1; the D is unclear. Gene TRBJ2-5 matches the end of the DNA better, so the J call may be wrong. The CDR3 has 12 amino acids. Per the germline V gene, CDR1 is MNHEY and CDR2 is SMNVEV (reference sequence). CDR3 sequence: CAISLPGETQYF. The CDR3 DNA reads TGTGCCATCAGTCTACCAGGAGAGACCCAGTACTTC.

This clonotype was observed a handful of times. V usage is TRBV5-1 and J usage is TRBJ1-4, with D possibly matching TRBD1 (5 bases). Germline CDR1 and CDR2: SGHRS and YFSETQ. Trimming took off 2 bases at V and 6 bases at J, with 17 bases between the two ends. The CDR3 length is 16 residues. The CDR3 is CASSFGTALADEKLFF. The CDR3 nucleotides read TGCGCCAGCAGCTTCGGGACGGCGCTGGCTGATGAAAAACTGTTTTTT. The full variable domain, with the rest looked up from reference TRBV5-1 and TRBJ1-4, is KAGVTQTPRYLIKTRGQQVTLSCSPISGHRSVSWYQQTPGQGLQFLFEYFSETQRNKGNFPGRFSGRQFSNSRSEMNVSTLELGDSALYLCASSFGTALADEKLFFGSGTQLSVL.

This chain connects TRBV19 to TRBJ2-7; 8 positions agree with TRBD1. Unmatched junction bases numbered 5, after V lost 7 bases and J lost 3 bases. CDR1 is LNHDA and CDR2 is SQIVND in the germline V gene (reference sequence). This CDR3 has 13 amino acids. CDR3: CASTNRGNYEQYF. In nucleotides, the CDR3 is TGTGCCAGTACGAACAGGGGGAACTACGAGCAGTACTTC.

This rearrangement joins TRBV3-1 to TRBJ2-1, with 7 nucleotides matching TRBD1. This CDR3 comprises 16 residues. V lost 4 bases and J lost 0; bases outside the gene matches: 6. The germline CDR1 and CDR2 sequences are LGHDT and YNNKEL (reference sequence). CDR3: CASSLGTENSYNEQFF. The CDR3 nucleotides read TGTGCCAGCAGCCTCGGGACAGAAAACTCCTACAATGAGCAGTTCTTC.

The CDR3 is CASSQDLGETNYGYTF. Here the CDR3 DNA reads TGCGCCAGCAGCCAAGATTTGGGGGAGACTAACTATGGCTACACCTTC. V and J are TRBV4-3 and TRBJ1-2; D may be TRBD1 (5 bases). Trimming left V 0 bases short and J 0 bases short, with 11 bases between. The CDR3 totals 16 residues. CDR1 LGHNA and CDR2 YSLEER come from the germline V gene.

This clonotype came up a few times. The V gene is TRBV2, the J gene TRBJ1-1; D not certain. Germline CDR1 is SNHLY and CDR2 is FYNNEI. V was pared by 2 bases and J by 1 base, with 11 bases between. The CDR3 runs to 15 residues. The CDR3 region is CASSEFDPRNTEAFF. DNA for the CDR3: TGTGCCAGCAGTGAATTCGACCCGAGGAACACTGAAGCTTTCTTT.